The 12 T cell receptor beta chains listed next were all sequenced from one sample in a study of CD8 T cells in ankylosing spondylitis. TCRdb reprocessed the 5' RACE reads via MiXCR and lists one record per CDR3 protein. The table shows 100,000 to 150,000 distinct CDR3 sequences, with 7% to 10% occurring only once. The sample consisted of blood, either unsorted or a sorted T cell fraction (not recorded which). These receptors were taken from a male donor with ankylosing spondylitis or in good health (not recorded which).

This clonotype was observed at least ten times. V gene TRBV5-1 combines with J gene TRBJ2-1; the match to TRBD2 covers 8 bases. CDR1 is SGHRS, CDR2 YFSETQ, per germline. Germline trimming cut 0 bases from V and 7 bases from J; bases unmatched to any gene: 9. The CDR3 totals 16 residues. The CDR3 bases are TGCGCCAGCAGCTTGGACCCGGGAGGGCCAGAAAATGAGCAGTTCTTC. Its translation is CASSLDPGGPENEQFF.

This clonotype was seen a few times. This chain uses TRBV18 with TRBJ2-7; tentative D call: TRBD2 (5 bases). Germline CDR1 reads KGHSH; CDR2 reads LQKENI. The CDR3 is 15 amino acids. The V end was cut by 2 bases, the J end by 5 bases, with 16 bases between. CDR3 residues: CASSPITRNSDEQYF. DNA of the CDR3: TGTGCCAGCTCACCAATAACTAGGAACTCAGACGAGCAGTACTTC.

This clonotype showed up many times. The V call is TRBV6-6, the J call TRBJ2-1; D is unclear. Per germline, CDR1 MNHNY and CDR2 SVGAGI (reference sequence). The CDR3 length is 13 residues. V was pared by 7 bases and J by 6 bases, with 13 bases between. The CDR3 sequence is CASTPANSNEQFF. DNA for the CDR3: TGTGCCAGCACCCCGGCCAACAGCAATGAGCAGTTCTTC.

This clonotype has a count of ten or more. This rearrangement joins TRBV3-1 to TRBJ2-1; TRBD2 matches at 9 bases. J lost 3 bases, V lost 4 bases, and 7 bases had no gene match. CDR3 length equals 16 residues. The V gene's germline CDR1 is LGHDT and CDR2 YNNKEL (reference sequence). DNA for the CDR3: TGTGCCAGCAGCCCAGGGGTAGCGGGAGTCTACAATGAGCAGTTCTTC. Its translation: CASSPGVAGVYNEQFF.

Many counts were recorded for this clonotype. The rearrangement uses TRBV29-1 and TRBJ2-3, with 8 bases lining up with TRBD2. The junction had 7 bases not matched to a gene; V was cut back by 6 bases and J by 2 bases. Germline CDR1 is SQVTM and CDR2 is ANQGSEA. The CDR3 covers 14 residues. CDR3 nucleotide sequence: TGCAGCGTCGCGATAGCGGGGAACACAGATACGCAGTATTTT. Its translation: CSVAIAGNTDTQYF.

The sample holds many counts of this clonotype. The V call is TRBV29-1, the J call TRBJ2-1; D perhaps matches TRBD2 (6 bases). The CDR3 runs to 13 residues. Deletions cut 1 base from V and 5 bases from J, with 9 bases between. Germline CDR1 SQVTM, CDR2 ANQGSEA. The CDR3 loop reads CSVEGTSNNEQFF. The CDR3 bases are TGCAGCGTTGAAGGCACTAGCAACAATGAGCAGTTCTTC.

There are many counts of this clonotype. This rearrangement joins TRBV20-1 to TRBJ1-5; TRBD1 might be the D (5 bases). Germline CDR1 and CDR2: DFQATT and SNEGSKA (reference sequence). CDR3 length: 14 residues. Trimming left V 5 bases short and J 0 bases short, with 11 bases between. CDR3 sequence: CSASSGSSNQPQHF. The CDR3 nucleotides read TGCAGTGCTTCCTCAGGGAGTAGCAATCAGCCCCAGCATTTT.

At least ten counts were recorded for this clonotype. The chain has TRBV20-1 and TRBJ1-5; D remains ambiguous. Germline-derived CDR1 and CDR2 are DFQATT and SNEGSKA (reference sequence). Trimming shortened V by 3 bases and J by 1 base, and 13 bases separated the two germline ends. This CDR3 has 15 amino acids. CDR3 sequence (DNA): TGCAGTGCTAGGGAACAGTCGGGGAGCAATCAGCCCCAGCATTTT. Encoded protein: CSAREQSGSNQPQHF.

In its sample, this clonotype was seen many times. The chain couples TRBV6-1 to TRBJ2-1; 7 bases are a match to TRBD2. The CDR3 covers 13 residues. CDR1 MNHNS and CDR2 SASEGT come from the germline V gene. Trimming removed 8 bases from V and 10 bases from J; junction bases left unmatched: 11. The CDR3 reads CASGTGGRREQFF. CDR3 sequence (DNA): TGTGCCAGCGGAACGGGAGGTAGGAGGGAGCAGTTCTTC.

This clonotype was recorded at least ten times. V is TRBV20-1 and J is TRBJ1-4; D perhaps matches TRBD1 (6 bases). V was trimmed by 8 bases and J by 5 bases, leaving 18 bases between them. Per the germline V gene, CDR1 is DFQATT and CDR2 is SNEGSKA (reference sequence). The CDR3 is 14 amino acids. Written as DNA, the CDR3 is TGCAGTACCCCCGCCGGACAGCTAAATGAAAAACTGTTTTTT. Protein sequence: CSTPAGQLNEKLFF.

In its sample, this clonotype was seen many times. J is TRBJ2-3 and V is TRBV20-1, with 9 bases aligning to TRBD2. The germline CDR1 and CDR2 sequences are DFQATT and SNEGSKA (reference sequence). The CDR3 runs to 16 residues. Trimming cost V 1 base and J 4 bases; bases outside gene matches: 9. CDR3: CSARVRAGGPSDTQYF. The CDR3 nucleotides read TGCAGTGCTAGAGTCAGGGCGGGAGGGCCCTCAGATACGCAGTATTTT.

This clonotype showed up many times. The rearrangement joins TRBV20-1 to TRBJ1-1; unclear D gene. The CDR3 contains 16 residues. The germline V gene has CDR1 DFQATT and CDR2 SNEGSKA (reference sequence). V lost 2 bases to trimming and J lost 0 bases, with 16 bases between them. CDR3 protein: CSARPTETYLNTEAFF. CDR3 coding DNA: TGCAGTGCTAGACCAACAGAGACTTATTTGAACACTGAAGCTTTCTTT.